These T cell receptor beta chains were read from a single sample in a study of T cell responses to AZD1222 COVID-19 vaccine. Data came from immunoSEQ multiplex PCR; TCRdb stores just in-frame clones and leaves some out. The sample holds roughly 84,000 clones, about 83% seen once. The input for sequencing was peripheral blood, taken 28 days after the second AZD1222 dose. Every receptor here comes from an adult who received the AZD1222 COVID-19 vaccine. Both conserved end residues are part of each CDR3. A D gene is named only where the DNA matches it firmly. Rows give clone size only sometimes, using once, few, many, or a class for an expanded clone.

-	TRBV10-3	TRBJ1-2	TRBD1	CAIRGLTGEGYTF	TGTGCCATCAGGGGTCTGACAGGGGAAGGCTACACCTTC
-	TRBV6-5	TRBJ2-7	TRBD1	CASSYDTGVSQYF	TGTGCCAGCAGTTACGATACAGGGGTTTCACAGTACTTC
once	TRBV14	TRBJ1-2	-	CASSPLGPNYGYTF	TGTGCCAGCAGCCCCCTGGGACCGAACTATGGCTACACCTTC
-	TRBV5-8	TRBJ1-4	-	CASSLGFSPEREKLFF	TGTGCCAGCAGCTTGGGTTTCTCCCCGGAGCGGGAAAAACTGTTTTTT
-	TRBV27	TRBJ2-3	TRBD2	CASSWWGGGTDTQYF	TGTGCCAGCAGTTGGTGGGGGGGAGGCACAGATACGCAGTATTTT
once	TRBV7-9	TRBJ2-3	-	CASSTDPRGLYTDTQYF	TGTGCCAGCAGCACAGACCCAAGGGGACTCTACACAGATACGCAGTATTTT
-	TRBV10-3	TRBJ2-3	TRBD2	CAISGKTSGGDPSTDTQYF	TGTGCCATCAGTGGGAAAACTAGCGGGGGGGATCCTAGCACAGATACGCAGTATTTT
-	TRBV6-5	TRBJ1-2	-	CASSPGRLFDGYTF	TGTGCCAGCAGCCCGGGACGCCTTTTCGATGGCTACACCTTC
few	TRBV28	TRBJ1-1	-	CASSLELGDQEAFF	TGTGCCAGCAGTTTGGAGTTGGGCGACCAAGAAGCTTTCTTT
-	TRBV7-2	TRBJ1-3	TRBD1	CASSFYRDRGSGNTIYF	TGTGCCAGCAGCTTCTACCGGGACAGGGGGTCTGGAAACACCATATATTTT
-	TRBV7-9	TRBJ1-3	TRBD1	CASSPTRDRGFGNTIYF	TGTGCCAGCAGCCCGACCCGGGACAGGGGTTTCGGAAACACCATATATTTT
-	TRBV13	TRBJ2-5	-	CASSRRGKETQYF	TGTGCCAGCAGCCGCAGGGGTAAGGAGACCCAGTACTTC
-	TRBV5-1	TRBJ1-4	-	CASSWDNEKLFF	TGCGCCAGCAGTTGGGATAATGAAAAACTGTTTTTT
-	TRBV11-1	TRBJ1-5	-	CASSFGRDQPQHF	TGTGCCAGCAGCTTCGGGCGGGATCAGCCCCAGCATTTT
-	TRBV3-1/TRBV3-2	TRBJ1-1	-	CASSQQAHTEAFF	TGTGCCAGCAGCCAACAGGCGCACACTGAAGCTTTCTTT
-	TRBV3-1/TRBV3-2	TRBJ2-7	-	CASSEGGGSYEQYF	TGTGCCAGCAGTGAAGGTGGGGGCTCCTACGAGCAGTACTTC
-	TRBV6-5	TRBJ1-3	TRBD1	CATGQGGNTIYF	TGTGCCACAGGACAGGGAGGAAACACCATATATTTT
-	TRBV5-1	TRBJ1-2	-	CASSTGHDSYGYTF	TGCGCCAGCAGCACGGGACACGACAGCTATGGCTACACCTTC
-	TRBV5-6	TRBJ1-6	-	CASARGVGQVESPLHF	TGTGCCAGCGCCCGGGGTGTAGGGCAGGTGGAGTCACCCCTCCACTTT
-	TRBV5-6	TRBJ2-3	TRBD2	CASSFRGGATDTQYF	TGTGCCAGCAGCTTCCGCGGGGGGGCCACAGATACGCAGTATTTT
-	TRBV4-3	TRBJ1-6	-	CASSQDPGDWGSPLHF	TGCGCCAGCAGCCAAGATCCAGGTGACTGGGGTTCACCCCTCCACTTT
-	TRBV4-3	TRBJ2-5	-	CASSQTLAEQTQYF	TGCGCCAGCAGCCAAACCCTCGCTGAACAGACCCAGTACTTC
-	TRBV6-5	TRBJ1-6	-	CASSPDPNGNSPLHF	TGTGCCAGCAGTCCGGACCCAAACGGCAATTCACCCCTCCACTTT
-	TRBV2	TRBJ2-7	-	CASRPPGGTYEQYF	TGTGCCAGCAGGCCCCCAGGCGGAACATACGAGCAGTACTTC
-	TRBV7-2	TRBJ1-1	-	CASSPERGAEAFF	TGTGCCAGCAGCCCGGAAAGGGGCGCTGAAGCTTTCTTT
few	TRBV27	TRBJ1-1	-	CASSPRLNTEAFF	TGTGCCAGCAGTCCTCGGTTGAACACTGAAGCTTTCTTT
-	TRBV7-3	TRBJ2-7	-	CASSFTSGYEQYF	TGTGCCAGCAGCTTTACTTCGGGTTACGAGCAGTACTTC
-	TRBV18	TRBJ1-6	TRBD1	CASSPKSPGTEVTLHF	TGTGCCAGCTCACCCAAGTCCCCCGGGACAGAGGTCACCCTCCACTTT
-	TRBV7-2	TRBJ2-1	TRBD2	CASSFSGGPRSYNEQFF	TGTGCCAGCAGCTTTAGCGGGGGGCCGAGGTCCTACAATGAGCAGTTCTTC
-	TRBV6-2/TRBV6-3	TRBJ1-1	-	CASSYRRINTEAFF	TGTGCCAGCAGTTACCGCCGAATAAACACTGAAGCTTTCTTT
-	TRBV18	TRBJ1-2	TRBD1	CASSPRGRTGLNYGYTF	TGTGCCAGCTCACCACGCGGTAGGACAGGGTTGAACTATGGCTACACCTTC
-	TRBV11-2	TRBJ2-2	TRBD1	CASSLGQGSTGELFF	TGTGCCAGCAGCTTGGGACAGGGCTCCACCGGGGAGCTGTTTTTT
few	TRBV1	TRBJ2-5	-	CTSSQRPPGLAGGRSIKETQYF	TGCACCAGCAGCCAACGCCCGCCAGGACTAGCGGGGGGCCGTAGTATCAAAGAGACCCAGTACTTC
-	TRBV7-6	TRBJ2-3	-	CASSPTPGRIMQNTQYF	TGTGCCAGCAGCCCCACTCCCGGCAGGATAATGCAAAATACGCAGTATTTT
few	TRBV28	TRBJ1-2	-	CASAAQGLYGYTF	TGTGCCAGCGCCGCGCAGGGGCTCTATGGCTACACCTTC
-	TRBV6-4	TRBJ2-2	-	CASSEQEYTGELFF	TGTGCCAGCAGTGAACAGGAGTACACCGGGGAGCTGTTTTTT
-	TRBV7-2	TRBJ2-7	TRBD2	CASSLGWAGGESYEQYF	TGTGCCAGCAGCTTAGGATGGGCGGGGGGAGAGTCCTACGAGCAGTACTTC
-	TRBV10-1	TRBJ1-1	-	CASSDQGPTEAFF	TGCGCCAGCAGTGATCAGGGTCCCACTGAAGCTTTCTTT
few	TRBV11-2	TRBJ1-3	-	CASSLVGSGNTIYF	TGTGCCAGCAGCTTAGTCGGGTCTGGAAACACCATATATTTT
-	TRBV11-3	TRBJ1-1	TRBD1	CASSKGALTEAFF	TGTGCCAGCAGCAAGGGGGCTTTGACTGAAGCTTTCTTT
-	TRBV9	TRBJ2-2	TRBD2	CASSVGWGTSGGYTGELFF	TGTGCCAGCAGCGTAGGCTGGGGGACTAGCGGGGGGTACACCGGGGAGCTGTTTTTT
once	TRBV2	TRBJ2-3	-	CASQTSTDTQYF	TGTGCCAGCCAAACTAGCACAGATACGCAGTATTTT
-	TRBV7-3	TRBJ2-1	TRBD2	CASSSQSSGGTQFF	TGTGCCAGCAGCTCACAGTCTAGCGGGGGGACCCAGTTCTTC
-	TRBV4-2	TRBJ2-1	TRBD2	CASSGTSGAYNEQFF	TGTGCCAGCAGCGGAACTAGCGGGGCCTACAATGAGCAGTTCTTC
-	TRBV9	TRBJ1-5	-	CASSVGMVGGALGEPQHF	TGTGCCAGCAGCGTAGGAATGGTCGGGGGGGCCCTCGGGGAGCCCCAGCATTTT
-	TRBV7-9	TRBJ2-6	-	CASSLWHSLSGANVLTF	TGTGCCAGCAGCTTATGGCACAGCCTCTCTGGGGCCAACGTCCTGACTTTC